A selection of T cell receptor beta chains follows, all from one sample in a study of T cells in Graves' hyperthyroidism and ophthalmopathy. A single record per CDR3 protein comes from TCRdb applying MiXCR to the multiplex PCR reads. Among some 420,000 distinct CDR3 sequences listed, approximately 13% were seen once. The sample was blood. These receptors were collected from a woman between 18 and 29 years old with Graves' hyperthyroidism. Both conserved end residues are part of each CDR3. The D gene is left open where the match is weak. Only part of the rows carry a size: once, few, many, or a class if the clone is expanded.

j_call | clone_size | d_call | v_call | cdr3_nt | cdr3_aa
TRBJ2-7 | few | TRBD2 | TRBV28 | TGTGCCAGCACCCCGGGGGGTTTAGCGGGAGTTCACGGCGAGCGGTACTTC | CASTPGGLAGVHGERYF
TRBJ2-7 | many | - | TRBV5-1 | TGCGCCAGCAGCTCGGACCGACAGGGAGGCTACGAGCAGTACTTC | CASSSDRQGGYEQYF
TRBJ2-7 | many | TRBD2 | TRBV7-9 | TGTGCCAGCAGCTTAGGGCTCTTGGCGGGAGAAAGCTACGAGCAGTACTTC | CASSLGLLAGESYEQYF
TRBJ2-1 | many | - | TRBV7-8 | TGTGCCAGCAGCTTAGTGACGGGAGAATTGTACAATGAGCAGTTCTTC | CASSLVTGELYNEQFF
TRBJ1-5 | many | - | TRBV28 | TGTGCCAGCAGCCGAGAGGGGGGCTCGCGTCAGCCCCAGCATTTT | CASSREGGSRQPQHF
TRBJ2-7 | many | - | TRBV6-2/TRBV6-3 | TGTGCCAGCAGTTACTATCTCTCTTCAACCTACGAGCAGTACTTC | CASSYYLSSTYEQYF
TRBJ2-2 | many | TRBD1 | TRBV28 | TGTGCCAGCAGTTTCCGACAGGGGTACACCGGGGAGCTGTTTTTT | CASSFRQGYTGELFF
TRBJ1-3 | - | - | TRBV10-1 | TGCGCCAGCAGTGAAAGCAGGGATCTCGGAAACACCATATATTTT | CASSESRDLGNTIYF
TRBJ2-2 | - | TRBD1 | TRBV9 | TGTGCCAGCAGCGTAGAGGGACAGGGACCGACCGGGGAGCTGTTTTTT | CASSVEGQGPTGELFF
TRBJ2-1 | - | TRBD2 | TRBV19 | TGTGCCAGTAGTATCGGGCTAGCGGGAGGAGTCGGTCAAAACAATGAGCAGTTCTTC | CASSIGLAGGVGQNNEQFF
TRBJ1-2 | many | TRBD1 | TRBV28 | TGTGCCAGCAGTTCACAGGGGGCGCTGGGTGGCTACACCTTC | CASSSQGALGGYTF
TRBJ2-1 | many | - | TRBV11-1 | TGTGCCAGCAGCTTAGAGGGGACTGGCGATGAGCAGTTCTTC | CASSLEGTGDEQFF
TRBJ2-5 | many | - | TRBV20-1 | TGCAGTGCTAGAGATATCCTGTCCCAGTACTTC | CSARDILSQYF
TRBJ2-1 | many | - | TRBV29-1 | TGCAGCGTTGACAAGAGATACAATGAGCAGTTCTTC | CSVDKRYNEQFF
TRBJ2-2 | few | TRBD2 | TRBV30 | TGTGCCTGGGAGAAGGAAGGTGGGGGGGTTCAATTGGTTGGATCCGGGGAGCTGTTTTTT | CAWEKEGGGVQLVGSGELFF
TRBJ2-5 | many | TRBD2 | TRBV28 | TGTGCCAGCGCGACTAGCGGGAGGGGGGAGACCCAGTACTTC | CASATSGRGETQYF
TRBJ2-3 | many | TRBD2 | TRBV28 | TGTGCCAGCAGTTTACCCCGCGGACTAGCGGGAAGCACAGATACGCAGTATTTT | CASSLPRGLAGSTDTQYF
TRBJ1-2 | many | - | TRBV20-1 | TGCAGTGCCTTGACACAGGGCTTAAACTATGGCTACACCTTC | CSALTQGLNYGYTF
TRBJ2-1 | many | TRBD2 | TRBV7-6 | TGTGCCAGCAGCCCAGAAGGGAGGGACGGGGACAATGAGCAGTTCTTC | CASSPEGRDGDNEQFF
TRBJ1-6 | - | - | TRBV12-3/TRBV12-4 | TGTGCCAGCAGGTCAGGGGTGATTTCACCCCTCCACTTT | CASRSGVISPLHF
TRBJ1-5 | many | TRBD1 | TRBV27 | TGTGCCAGCAGTTTATCCCCTCCGGGGACAGGGGATAATCAGCCCCAGCATTTT | CASSLSPPGTGDNQPQHF
TRBJ2-3 | many | - | TRBV12-3/TRBV12-4 | TGTGCCAGCAGGGCCGCCCTCCCCGGAGGAGATACGCAGTATTTT | CASRAALPGGDTQYF
TRBJ2-7 | few | TRBD2 | TRBV29-1 | TGCAGCGTTGACAGCGGGAGGTTCCCCTACGAGCAGTACTTC | CSVDSGRFPYEQYF
TRBJ1-5 | many | - | TRBV7-9 | TGTGCCAGCAGCTTAGAGGGGGTACAGCCCCAGCATTTT | CASSLEGVQPQHF
TRBJ2-5 | many | TRBD1 | TRBV29-1 | TGCAGCGCAAGGGGACAGGGGATGAGAGAGACCCAGTACTTC | CSARGQGMRETQYF
TRBJ1-1 | medium-sized | TRBD1 | TRBV20-1 | TGCAGTGCTAGGACAGGGGACACTGAAGCTTTCTTT | CSARTGDTEAFF
TRBJ2-7 | many | - | TRBV11-2 | TGTGCCAGCAGCGCAAGTCCCGCCGCCCGGGGTGAGGAGCAGTACTTC | CASSASPAARGEEQYF
TRBJ1-1 | - | - | TRBV10-3 | TGTGCCATCAGTTACTCGACCCACGCCGAAGCTTTCTTT | CAISYSTHAEAFF
TRBJ2-1 | many | TRBD2 | TRBV7-7 | TGTGCTAGCAGCTTAGCCCCTAGCGGGAGCTTAGGCTACAATGAGCAGTTCTTC | CASSLAPSGSLGYNEQFF
TRBJ1-6 | many | - | TRBV5-6 | TGTGCCAGCAGCCCCTTCCGGGAAGAGTCTAATTCACCCCTCCACTTT | CASSPFREESNSPLHF
TRBJ2-3 | - | TRBD1 | TRBV6-1 | TGTGCCAGCACTAAAACAGGGGTGACAGATACGCAGTATTTT | CASTKTGVTDTQYF
TRBJ1-5 | many | - | TRBV6-2/TRBV6-3 | TGTGCCAGCAGTTGGTTGGCAACGAATCAGCCCCAGCATTTT | CASSWLATNQPQHF
TRBJ2-7 | once | TRBD2 | TRBV18 | TGTGCCAGCTCGCAAGGGGGGACTAGCGGGACTGTGTACGAGCAGTACTTC | CASSQGGTSGTVYEQYF
TRBJ2-7 | many | TRBD1 | TRBV5-1 | TGCGCCAGCAGCACTGGACAGGTCTACGAGCAGTACTTC | CASSTGQVYEQYF
TRBJ2-7 | many | - | TRBV28 | TGTGCCAGCAGTTCCCCCATTGAGCAGTACTTC | CASSSPIEQYF
TRBJ1-1 | many | - | TRBV29-1 | TGCAGCGTTGGGGCAGCTAACACTGAAGCTTTCTTT | CSVGAANTEAFF
TRBJ1-1 | once | - | TRBV28 | TGTGCCAGCAGTTTATGGGCCAGGGCGTATACTGAAGCTTTCTTT | CASSLWARAYTEAFF
TRBJ2-5 | - | - | TRBV20-1 | TGCAGTGCAACAAACAGGTTATGGCGAGAGACCCAGTACTTC | CSATNRLWRETQYF
TRBJ1-1 | few | - | TRBV7-2 | TGTGCCAGCAGCTTAGAGGCTGTGGCACTCCAAGCTTTCTTT | CASSLEAVALQAFF
TRBJ2-7 | many | TRBD1 | TRBV3-1 | TGTGCCAGCGGGACAGGGTTCTACGAGCAGTACTTC | CASGTGFYEQYF
TRBJ1-6 | few | TRBD1 | TRBV9 | TGTGCCAGCAGCGAGAGGACAGGGACGGGTTCACCCCTCCACTTT | CASSERTGTGSPLHF
TRBJ2-7 | many | TRBD1 | TRBV27 | TGTGCCAGCAGTTTATCGTACAGGGGAAACTACGAGCAGTACTTC | CASSLSYRGNYEQYF
TRBJ2-1 | many | - | TRBV7-2 | TGTGCCAGCAGGTCAGGGACTGTTAATGAGCAGTTCTTC | CASRSGTVNEQFF
TRBJ2-3 | many | - | TRBV7-9 | TGTGCCAGCAGCTTTATAATGGGACACCGGCAAGATACGCAGTATTTT | CASSFIMGHRQDTQYF
TRBJ2-3 | many | - | TRBV4-3 | TGCGCCAGCAGCCAAGGACAGGCCAGGGATACGCAGTATTTT | CASSQGQARDTQYF
TRBJ1-6 | many | - | TRBV10-2 | TGCGCCAGTTCGATGGGGGACTCACCCCTCCACTTT | CASSMGDSPLHF
TRBJ1-5 | many | - | TRBV30 | TGTGCCTGGGGCGAAGGGGGCAATCAGCCCCAGCATTTT | CAWGEGGNQPQHF
TRBJ2-7 | - | - | TRBV7-9 | TGTGCCAGCAGCTTAGGTGCAGGGCGGGACCCCTACGAGCAGTACTTC | CASSLGAGRDPYEQYF
TRBJ2-4 | few | - | TRBV19 | TGTGCCAGTAGTATTTTCGGGCTGGCAAACAAAAACATTCAGTACTTC | CASSIFGLANKNIQYF
TRBJ2-7 | few | TRBD1 | TRBV9 | TGTGCCAGCAGCGTACGAAGATCCTTCCGGGACAGACCCCCCGGACAGATTATCTACGAGCAGTACTTC | CASSVRRSFRDRPPGQIIYEQYF
TRBJ1-1 | many | - | TRBV7-9 | TGTGCCAGCAGCTTAGGTAACATGAACACTGAAGCTTTCTTT | CASSLGNMNTEAFF
TRBJ1-2 | few | TRBD1 | TRBV15 | TGTGCCACCAGCAGACAACGGGACAGCCCTTACTATGGCTACACCTTC | CATSRQRDSPYYGYTF
TRBJ1-4 | once | - | TRBV19 | TGTGCCAGTAGTATGATTACAGGGTGGGGTGAAAATGAAAAACTGTTTTTT | CASSMITGWGENEKLFF
TRBJ2-1 | many | - | TRBV12-3/TRBV12-4 | TGTGCCAGCAGTCCCCTGGGACAAAATGAGCAGTTCTTC | CASSPLGQNEQFF